The source of this T cell receptor beta chain is a study of T-cell reconstitution after alpha-beta-depleted transplantation in children (dated by TCRdb to the mid-2010s). Broadly, across the study: The study quantitatively tracked T-cell immune reconstitution after TCRalphabeta/CD19-depleted allogeneic hematopoietic cell transplantation in children using TCR repertoire profiling. Study-level results and caveats: In some patients, high TCRbeta diversity at day 60 was attributed to recipient T cells and intrathymic progenitors that had survived conditioning. Over the following months the frequencies of hyperexpanded clones went down, and after one year T-cell counts and TCRbeta diversity were mostly credited to newly produced T cells. The apparently early recovery of alphabetaT-cell counts about two months after transplant reportedly depended on only several hundred rapidly expanded clones that came from non-depleted graft cells.

Trimming leaves V shorter by 6 bases and J shorter by 2 bases, with the junction holding 5 bases beyond the gene matches. The germline V gene gives CDR1 as MGHDK and CDR2 as SYGVNS. Including cysteine and phenylalanine, the CDR3 has 16 amino acids. CDR3 DNA only is kept here, 48 bases in frame from base 1. Comment on this clonotype: Its antigen is unknown. Base qualities are not at hand, and no much larger clone is one base apart.

The sample's treatment or condition label, decoded: allogeneic hematopoietic cell transplantation with graft depleted of TCRalphabeta T cells and CD19 B cells. The children who served as transplant recipients had been given grafts of TCRalphabeta/CD19-depleted allogeneic hematopoietic cells. Library construction relied on PCR. The data were produced on an Illumina HiSeq 2500. TCR libraries were prepared with molecular barcoding, using unique molecular identifiers to normalize TCRbeta repertoire quantification. TCRdb reprocessing: public reads trimmed at Q25 with fastp, clones called with MiXCR, in-frame beta chains kept. Rows are combined by CDR3 protein, so each entry shows the most common genes and DNA. Recorded for this sample are hundreds of thousands of distinct CDR3 sequences; 10% to 15% of them occurred a single time. About 2.2% of the sample lies in the top ten.

This chain is built from TRBV25-1 and TRBJ2-3, and 13 junction bases match TRBD2. This clonotype was sampled from a male patient between 10 and 17 years old who had a stem cell transplant for acute myeloid leukemia, so the T cells may come from the graft donor. This specimen was PBMCs, mostly from graft donor cells, taken 360 days after TCRalphabeta/CD19-depleted stem cell transplant. The DNA reads TGTGCCAGCAGCGGGACTAGCGGGGAATACACAGATACGCAGTATTTT. Protein translation: CASSGTSGEYTDTQYF. With the rest looked up from the reference TRBV25-1 and TRBJ2-3 genes rather than sequenced, the full variable domain is EADIYQTPRYLVIGTGKKITLECSQTMGHDKMYWYQQDPGMELHLIHYSYGVNSTEKGDLSSESTVSRIRTEHFPLTLESARPSHTSQYLCASSGTSGEYTDTQYFGPGTRLTVL.